A selection of T cell receptor beta chains follows, all from one sample in a study of cytomegalovirus exposure and HLA in healthy donors. TCRdb keeps only in-frame clones here, not all; method: immunoSEQ multiplex PCR. Among about 130,000 clones listed, approximately 68% were seen once. Sequences were obtained from PBMCs. The receptors derive from a man aged 30 to 45 in good health and CMV-seropositive. CDR3s include the opening cysteine and the closing phenylalanine or tryptophan. Fields, in order: clone size, D gene, J gene, V gene, CDR3 DNA, CDR3 protein. D genes are given only for firm matches. Clone sizes are given selectively: once, few, many, or a class where the clone is expanded.

abundance: .; d_gene: TRBD2; j_gene: TRBJ2-2; v_gene: TRBV7-7; CDR3nt: TGTGCTAGCAGCTTAGGACTAGCGGGCATGATCGGGGAGCTGTTTTTT; CDR3aa: CASSLGLAGMIGELFF
abundance: .; d_gene: TRBD1; j_gene: TRBJ2-7; v_gene: TRBV2; CDR3nt: TGTGCCAGCAGCACTGGGACAGCCTACGAGCAGTACTTC; CDR3aa: CASSTGTAYEQYF
abundance: .; d_gene: .; j_gene: TRBJ2-1; v_gene: TRBV19; CDR3nt: TGTGCCAGTAAAATCGGGTCGATCAGCTCCTACAATGAGCAGTTCTTC; CDR3aa: CASKIGSISSYNEQFF
abundance: .; d_gene: .; j_gene: TRBJ2-7; v_gene: TRBV5-4; CDR3nt: TGTGCCAGCAGCTTGGGTCCGGTCTCCTACGAGCAGTACTTC; CDR3aa: CASSLGPVSYEQYF
abundance: .; d_gene: TRBD1; j_gene: TRBJ2-7; v_gene: TRBV4-1; CDR3nt: TGCGCCAGCAGCCATTCGCCAGAGCAGGGGGTAGGCTACGAGCAGTACTTC; CDR3aa: CASSHSPEQGVGYEQYF
abundance: few; d_gene: .; j_gene: TRBJ2-7; v_gene: TRBV27; CDR3nt: TGTGCCAGCAGTTTTATCGATAGCTCCTACGAGCAGTACTTC; CDR3aa: CASSFIDSSYEQYF
abundance: .; d_gene: TRBD2; j_gene: TRBJ2-4; v_gene: TRBV9; CDR3nt: TGTGCCAGCAGCCCGAGCGGGAGGCTCAGCGGGCACATTCAGTACTTC; CDR3aa: CASSPSGRLSGHIQYF
abundance: .; d_gene: .; j_gene: TRBJ1-2; v_gene: TRBV27; CDR3nt: TGTGCCAGCAGTCCGTCTCCAGGGGCAGGCGGCTACACCTTC; CDR3aa: CASSPSPGAGGYTF
abundance: many; d_gene: TRBD1; j_gene: TRBJ1-4; v_gene: TRBV4-1; CDR3nt: TGCGCCAGCAGCCATGGTCCCGGGACAGGGGGTGAAAAACTGTTTTTT; CDR3aa: CASSHGPGTGGEKLFF
abundance: few; d_gene: TRBD2; j_gene: TRBJ2-1; v_gene: TRBV4-3; CDR3nt: TGCGCCAGCAGCATCACTTACGCGGGAGGGTACAATGAGCAGTTCTTC; CDR3aa: CASSITYAGGYNEQFF
abundance: .; d_gene: TRBD2; j_gene: TRBJ2-2; v_gene: TRBV13; CDR3nt: TGTGCCAGCAGTCCCGGACTAGCGGGATTGAACACCGGGGAGCTGTTTTTT; CDR3aa: CASSPGLAGLNTGELFF
abundance: .; d_gene: .; j_gene: TRBJ2-7; v_gene: TRBV4-2; CDR3nt: TGTGCCAGCAGCCAGGAGGGAAGGATCTCCTACGAGCAGTACTTC; CDR3aa: CASSQEGRISYEQYF
abundance: few; d_gene: TRBD1; j_gene: TRBJ2-7; v_gene: TRBV5-5; CDR3nt: TGTGCCAGCACGTGGGACAGGTCTAGCTCCTACGAGCAGTACTTC; CDR3aa: CASTWDRSSSYEQYF
abundance: .; d_gene: .; j_gene: TRBJ1-1; v_gene: TRBV28; CDR3nt: TGTGCCAGCAGTTCCCCCGTCCCCGGCACTGAAGCTTTCTTT; CDR3aa: CASSSPVPGTEAFF
abundance: .; d_gene: TRBD2; j_gene: TRBJ2-1; v_gene: TRBV4-3; CDR3nt: TGCGCCAGCAGCCAAGAAGGGACTAGCGGGAGAGGAGAGCAGTTCTTC; CDR3aa: CASSQEGTSGRGEQFF
abundance: .; d_gene: .; j_gene: TRBJ2-7; v_gene: TRBV27; CDR3nt: TGTGCCAGCAGTCGGGACTTTGACTACGGGCAGTACTTC; CDR3aa: CASSRDFDYGQYF
abundance: .; d_gene: TRBD2; j_gene: TRBJ2-1; v_gene: TRBV5-1; CDR3nt: TGCGCCAGCAAACGTAGCGGGCCCTACAATGAGCAGTTCTTC; CDR3aa: CASKRSGPYNEQFF
abundance: .; d_gene: .; j_gene: TRBJ2-7; v_gene: TRBV6-1; CDR3nt: TGTGCCAGCAGTGAAGGGGCCCCACTGCTCTACGAGCAGTACTTC; CDR3aa: CASSEGAPLLYEQYF
abundance: few; d_gene: TRBD2; j_gene: TRBJ2-3; v_gene: TRBV9; CDR3nt: TGTGCCAGCAGCGTATTGGGCGGGAGTGGGGCAGATACGCAGTATTTT; CDR3aa: CASSVLGGSGADTQYF
abundance: .; d_gene: TRBD2; j_gene: TRBJ2-3; v_gene: TRBV9; CDR3nt: TGTGCCAGCAGCGGGACTAGCGGGGACAACAGATTAGATACGCAGTATTTT; CDR3aa: CASSGTSGDNRLDTQYF
abundance: .; d_gene: TRBD2; j_gene: TRBJ2-5; v_gene: TRBV5-1; CDR3nt: TGCGCCAGCAGCATGGGACTAGCGGATGGGACCCAGTACTTC; CDR3aa: CASSMGLADGTQYF
abundance: .; d_gene: TRBD2; j_gene: TRBJ2-1; v_gene: TRBV19; CDR3nt: TGTGCCAGTCTCGGGACTAGCGGAGCCTTCTCCTACAATGAGCAGTTCTTC; CDR3aa: CASLGTSGAFSYNEQFF
abundance: .; d_gene: TRBD2; j_gene: TRBJ2-5; v_gene: TRBV15; CDR3nt: TGTGCCACCAGCAGCAAACTAGCGGGAATGGAGACCCAGTACTTC; CDR3aa: CATSSKLAGMETQYF
abundance: .; d_gene: .; j_gene: TRBJ2-1; v_gene: TRBV4-1; CDR3nt: TGCGCCAGCAGCCAAGAACACGGGAGCCAGACAAATGAGCAGTTCTTC; CDR3aa: CASSQEHGSQTNEQFF
abundance: .; d_gene: TRBD2; j_gene: TRBJ2-1; v_gene: TRBV14; CDR3nt: TGTGCCAGCAGCCAAGTGGGACTAGCGGCAGGTTACGCCTACAATGAGCAGTTCTTC; CDR3aa: CASSQVGLAAGYAYNEQFF
abundance: .; d_gene: TRBD1; j_gene: TRBJ1-4; v_gene: TRBV6-5; CDR3nt: TGTGCCAGCAGTTCCTCGTTAGACAGGGGGCGTGAAAAACTGTTTTTT; CDR3aa: CASSSSLDRGREKLFF
abundance: .; d_gene: .; j_gene: TRBJ2-3; v_gene: TRBV5-1; CDR3nt: TGCGCCAGCAGCTTGGAAGGCGGGATTGGGACAGATACGCAGTATTTT; CDR3aa: CASSLEGGIGTDTQYF
abundance: .; d_gene: TRBD2; j_gene: TRBJ2-1; v_gene: TRBV4-3; CDR3nt: TGCGCCAGCAGCCAACCACCAGCGGGAGGGTCCGATGAGCAGTTCTTC; CDR3aa: CASSQPPAGGSDEQFF
abundance: .; d_gene: .; j_gene: TRBJ2-4; v_gene: TRBV28; CDR3nt: TGTGCCAGCAGCCGTACAGGATTAGCCAAAAACATTCAGTACTTC; CDR3aa: CASSRTGLAKNIQYF
abundance: .; d_gene: .; j_gene: TRBJ2-7; v_gene: TRBV6-5; CDR3nt: TGTGCCAGCAGTTACTCGTCTCTGTACTCCTACGAGCAGTACTTC; CDR3aa: CASSYSSLYSYEQYF
abundance: few; d_gene: TRBD2; j_gene: TRBJ2-1; v_gene: TRBV11-3; CDR3nt: TGTGCCAGCAGCTTAGATCGTACTAGCGGGATATCCCCTCATGAGCAGTTCTTC; CDR3aa: CASSLDRTSGISPHEQFF
abundance: .; d_gene: TRBD2; j_gene: TRBJ2-1; v_gene: TRBV7-2; CDR3nt: TGTGCCAGCAGCTTCCGACTAGCGGGAGGTATATCCTACAATGAGCAGTTCTTC; CDR3aa: CASSFRLAGGISYNEQFF
abundance: .; d_gene: TRBD1; j_gene: TRBJ1-3; v_gene: TRBV19; CDR3nt: TGTGCCAGTAGTGCACAGGGGTATGGAAACACCATATATTTT; CDR3aa: CASSAQGYGNTIYF
abundance: .; d_gene: TRBD1; j_gene: TRBJ2-7; v_gene: TRBV5-1; CDR3nt: TGCGCCAGCAGCTCGGGACAGGGTCACTCCTACGAGCAGTACTTC; CDR3aa: CASSSGQGHSYEQYF
abundance: .; d_gene: TRBD1; j_gene: TRBJ2-7; v_gene: TRBV6-6; CDR3nt: TGTGCCAGCAGTTACGGGACAGGAGGTACCGAGCAGTACTTC; CDR3aa: CASSYGTGGTEQYF
abundance: .; d_gene: .; j_gene: TRBJ2-7; v_gene: TRBV28; CDR3nt: TGTGCCAGCAGTTTGGGGCTGGCCAGTGTAAGCTCCTACGAGCAGTACTTC; CDR3aa: CASSLGLASVSSYEQYF
abundance: few; d_gene: TRBD2; j_gene: TRBJ2-7; v_gene: TRBV7-6; CDR3nt: TGTGCCAGCAGCCGACTAGCGGACGAAGCCTACGAGCAGTACTTC; CDR3aa: CASSRLADEAYEQYF
abundance: .; d_gene: TRBD2; j_gene: TRBJ2-5; v_gene: TRBV10-3; CDR3nt: TGTGCCATCAGTGAGCCCCGGACTAGCGGGAGGCTGTACCAAGAGACCCAGTACTTC; CDR3aa: CAISEPRTSGRLYQETQYF
abundance: many; d_gene: .; j_gene: TRBJ2-1; v_gene: TRBV2; CDR3nt: TGTGCCAGCAGTGGGTCTAGTGAGCAGTTCTTC; CDR3aa: CASSGSSEQFF
abundance: few; d_gene: TRBD2; j_gene: TRBJ2-3; v_gene: TRBV5-6; CDR3nt: TGTGCCAGCAGCTTGGGGGCTAGCGGGAGGTTCACAGATACGCAGTATTTT; CDR3aa: CASSLGASGRFTDTQYF
abundance: few; d_gene: .; j_gene: TRBJ2-7; v_gene: TRBV6-1; CDR3nt: TGTGCCAGCAGTGAAATGGCGGCAGCGTCCTCCTACGAGCAGTACTTC; CDR3aa: CASSEMAAASSYEQYF
abundance: .; d_gene: .; j_gene: TRBJ2-2; v_gene: TRBV5-4; CDR3nt: TGTGCCAGCAGCCCAGGATTCACCGGGGAGCTGTTTTTT; CDR3aa: CASSPGFTGELFF
abundance: .; d_gene: TRBD1; j_gene: TRBJ1-2; v_gene: TRBV5-4; CDR3nt: TGTGCCAGCAGCCTTCCGGACAGGGGTAACTATGGCTACACCTTC; CDR3aa: CASSLPDRGNYGYTF
abundance: .; d_gene: TRBD2; j_gene: TRBJ2-3; v_gene: TRBV4-1; CDR3nt: TGCGCCAGCAGCGAAGCGGGAGGGTTAGATACGCAGTATTTT; CDR3aa: CASSEAGGLDTQYF
abundance: .; d_gene: TRBD1; j_gene: TRBJ1-2; v_gene: TRBV5-1; CDR3nt: TGCGCCAGCAGCTTAGATTTTTACGGGACAGGGGGCGTTTATATCTTC; CDR3aa: CASSLDFYGTGGVYIF
abundance: .; d_gene: .; j_gene: TRBJ2-5; v_gene: TRBV5-6; CDR3nt: TGTGCCAGCAGCTTGAGACAGGTACAGACCCAGTACTTC; CDR3aa: CASSLRQVQTQYF
abundance: .; d_gene: TRBD1; j_gene: TRBJ2-2; v_gene: TRBV7-9; CDR3nt: TGTGCCAGCAGCTTAGTCAGTCGCTTGGACAGGGGGCGATCCGGGGAGCTGTTTTTT; CDR3aa: CASSLVSRLDRGRSGELFF
abundance: .; d_gene: TRBD1; j_gene: TRBJ2-7; v_gene: TRBV10-3; CDR3nt: TGTGCCATCAGTGAGGGAACAGGGGTCTACGAGCAGTACTTC; CDR3aa: CAISEGTGVYEQYF
abundance: .; d_gene: .; j_gene: TRBJ2-3; v_gene: TRBV10-3; CDR3nt: TGTGCCATCAGTGTCCCGGACTGGAATACGCAGTATTTT; CDR3aa: CAISVPDWNTQYF
abundance: .; d_gene: .; j_gene: TRBJ2-7; v_gene: TRBV28; CDR3nt: TGTGCCAGCCACCCTGGCTGGGAGACGCAATCCTACGAGCAGTACTTC; CDR3aa: CASHPGWETQSYEQYF
abundance: .; d_gene: TRBD1; j_gene: TRBJ2-7; v_gene: TRBV7-9; CDR3nt: TGTGCCAGCAGCCGTTTTTGGGACAGCACCTACGAGCAGTACTTC; CDR3aa: CASSRFWDSTYEQYF
abundance: .; d_gene: .; j_gene: TRBJ2-1; v_gene: TRBV30; CDR3nt: TGTGCCTGGAGTGTAGGGGCGGACTACAATGAGCAGTTCTTC; CDR3aa: CAWSVGADYNEQFF
abundance: few; d_gene: TRBD1; j_gene: TRBJ1-1; v_gene: TRBV2; CDR3nt: TGTGCCAGCAGTGGGGGAGGGACAGGGACAATGAACACTGAAGCTTTCTTT; CDR3aa: CASSGGGTGTMNTEAFF
abundance: .; d_gene: .; j_gene: TRBJ1-2; v_gene: TRBV5-4; CDR3nt: TGTGCCAGCAGCTTGGGGCAGGGCACACCCTATGGCTACACCTTC; CDR3aa: CASSLGQGTPYGYTF
abundance: .; d_gene: .; j_gene: TRBJ1-6; v_gene: TRBV6-5; CDR3nt: TGTGCCAGCAGTTTGGGACACTATAATTCACCCCTCCACTTT; CDR3aa: CASSLGHYNSPLHF